These 8 T cell receptor beta chains came from one sample sequenced in a study of blood T cell repertoires in COVID-19. Clones were sequenced by immunoSEQ multiplex PCR, and TCRdb holds only the in-frame ones, with some missing. The sample lists 190,000 or so clones; about 86% were seen once. The sample taken for sequencing was PBMCs or T cells enriched from blood (not recorded which). These receptors were collected from a woman in her 30s who had been exposed to COVID-19.

The V call is TRBV25-1, the J call TRBJ1-6; D is unclear. Trimming shortened V by 8 bases and J by 3 bases, and 8 bases separated the two germline ends. The CDR3 sequence is 13 residues long. Germline values: CDR1 MGHDK, CDR2 SYGVNS. In nucleotides, the CDR3 is TGTGCCAGCTCCCCCCTCTATAATTCACCCCTCCACTTT. It yields the protein CASSPLYNSPLHF.

V usage is TRBV5-1 and J usage is TRBJ2-5; unclear D gene. This CDR3 region has 14 residues. The V and J ends lost 2 bases and 1 base respectively, with 9 bases between them. Germline V gene lookup returns CDR1 SGHRS and CDR2 YFSETQ. CDR3 protein: CASSLDPTQETQYF. Written as DNA, the CDR3 is TGCGCCAGCAGCTTAGATCCTACCCAAGAGACCCAGTACTTC.

The chain links TRBV7-6 to TRBJ2-5; no reliable D call. Between the trimmed V and J ends, which lost 5 bases and 5 bases, there was a span of 6 bases. The germline gives CDR1 SGHVS, CDR2 FNYEAQ. This CDR3 comprises 11 residues. The CDR3 protein is CASSPFETQYF. CDR3 in DNA: TGTGCCAGCAGCCCATTCGAGACCCAGTACTTC.

DNA of the CDR3: TGTGCCAGCAGTGATGGGTGGACGGGATTGGAGGAGACCCAGTACTTC. Translating gives CASSDGWTGLEETQYF. This sequence joins TRBV2 and TRBJ2-5; the D gene is possibly TRBD2 (5 bases). V lost 3 bases and J lost 5, with 19 bases in between. Germline CDR1 reads SNHLY; CDR2 reads FYNNEI. CDR3 size: 16 residues. The full variable domain, in which reference TRBV2 and TRBJ2-5 provide the parts outside the CDR3, is EPEVTQTPSHQVTQMGQEVILRCVPISNHLYFYWYRQILGQKVEFLVSFYNNEISEKSEIFDDQFSVERPDGSNFTLKIRSTKLEDSAMYFCASSDGWTGLEETQYFGPGTRLLVL.

This chain connects TRBV5-5 to TRBJ2-7; 11 positions agree with TRBD1. With V trimmed by 4 bases and J by 5 bases, 5 bases remained unmatched. This CDR3 has 14 residues. Per the germline V gene, CDR1 is SGHKS and CDR2 is YYEKEE (reference sequence). CDR3: CASSLPGQGDEQYF. Here the CDR3 DNA reads TGTGCCAGCAGCCTGCCGGGACAGGGGGACGAGCAGTACTTC.

This clone appeared a single time. This chain joins TRBV3-1 (or the pseudogene TRBV3-2) and TRBJ2-7; 9 nucleotides align to TRBD2. This CDR3 has 16 residues. The V and J ends lost 1 base and 4 bases, in that order; junction bases with no gene match: 8. Germline CDR1 reads LGHDT; CDR2 reads YNNKEL (reference sequence). CDR3 residues: CASSQVGGGAAYEQYF. DNA for the CDR3: TGTGCCAGCAGCCAAGTCGGCGGGGGGGCGGCATACGAGCAGTACTTC.

The sample holds one count of this clone. The rearrangement links TRBV6-5 to TRBJ1-2, with 7 bases fitting TRBD1. Trimming cost V 2 bases and J 8 bases; bases outside gene matches: 8. This CDR3 is built from 14 residues. Germline CDR1 MNHEY, CDR2 SVGAGI. The CDR3 nucleotides read TGTGCCAGCAGTTACGGTCAGGGGGAGAGGGGCTACACCTTC. Protein: CASSYGQGERGYTF.

CDR3 residues: CAISPGTARHTEAFF. The CDR3 DNA follows: TGTGCCATCAGCCCAGGGACAGCCAGACACACTGAAGCTTTCTTT. The chain is built from TRBV10-3 and TRBJ1-1; 7 nucleotides align to TRBD1. V shed 6 bases and J 3 bases; nucleotides not matched to a gene: 10. There are 15 residues in the CDR3. From germline, CDR1 is ENHRY and CDR2 SYGVKD.